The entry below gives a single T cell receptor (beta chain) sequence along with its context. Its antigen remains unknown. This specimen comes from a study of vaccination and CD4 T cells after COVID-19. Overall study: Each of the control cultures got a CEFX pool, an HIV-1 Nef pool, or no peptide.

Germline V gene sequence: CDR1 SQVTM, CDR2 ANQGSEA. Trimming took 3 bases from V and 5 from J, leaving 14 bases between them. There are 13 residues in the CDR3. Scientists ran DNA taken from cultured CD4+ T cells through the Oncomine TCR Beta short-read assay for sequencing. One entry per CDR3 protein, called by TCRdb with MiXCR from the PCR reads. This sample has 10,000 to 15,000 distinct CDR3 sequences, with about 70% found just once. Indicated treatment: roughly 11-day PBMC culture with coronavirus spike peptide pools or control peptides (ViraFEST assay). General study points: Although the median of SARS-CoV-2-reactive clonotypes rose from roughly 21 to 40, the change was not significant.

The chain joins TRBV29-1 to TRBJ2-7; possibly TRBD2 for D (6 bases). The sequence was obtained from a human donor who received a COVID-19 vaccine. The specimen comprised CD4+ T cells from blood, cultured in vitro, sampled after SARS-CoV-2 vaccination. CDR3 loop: CSVESGRSHEQYF. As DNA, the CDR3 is TGCAGCGTTGAGTCGGGGAGGTCACACGAGCAGTACTTC.